A selection of T cell receptor beta chains follows, all from one sample in a study of identical twins. TCRdb re-called the 5' RACE reads through MiXCR, storing one row per CDR3 protein. The table lists about 520,000 distinct CDR3 sequences, 22% of them singletons. Another study also made use of these data, one on T cells expressing NK-cell markers.

The sample was CD4+ T cells sorted from blood. All receptors come from a woman aged 18-35 years in good health. Each CDR3 is given with its conserved first and last residue. The order of the fields is clone size, V gene, D gene, J gene, CDR3 protein, CDR3 DNA. A D gene is named only where the DNA matches it firmly. Size tells how often a clone was seen (once, few, many) or the class of an expanded clone, and some rows leave it out.

clone size: .
V gene: TRBV15
D gene: .
J gene: TRBJ1-2
CDR3 protein: CATSRDSLGGGYTF
CDR3 DNA: TGTGCCACCAGCAGAGATAGTCTGGGAGGTGGCTACACCTTC

clone size: few
V gene: TRBV15
D gene: .
J gene: TRBJ2-1
CDR3 protein: CATSRERASSYNEQFF
CDR3 DNA: TGTGCCACCAGCAGAGAGAGGGCCTCCTCCTACAATGAGCAGTTCTTC

clone size: .
V gene: TRBV12-3/TRBV12-4
D gene: .
J gene: TRBJ1-6
CDR3 protein: CASSRKADSPLHF
CDR3 DNA: TGTGCCAGCAGCCGCAAAGCGGACTCACCCCTCCACTTT

clone size: once
V gene: TRBV20-1
D gene: .
J gene: TRBJ1-1
CDR3 protein: CSARDTGRSNTEAFF
CDR3 DNA: TGCAGTGCTAGAGACACGGGAAGGAGTAACACTGAAGCTTTCTTT

clone size: .
V gene: TRBV20-1
D gene: .
J gene: TRBJ2-3
CDR3 protein: CSASSPGPDTQYF
CDR3 DNA: TGCAGTGCTAGCTCCCCGGGGCCAGATACGCAGTATTTT

clone size: .
V gene: TRBV5-1
D gene: .
J gene: TRBJ2-5
CDR3 protein: CASSPPGGELEETQYF
CDR3 DNA: TGCGCCAGCAGCCCTCCCGGCGGGGAACTTGAGGAGACCCAGTACTTC

clone size: .
V gene: TRBV7-2
D gene: TRBD2
J gene: TRBJ2-1
CDR3 protein: CASSRELATTYNEQFF
CDR3 DNA: TGTGCCAGCAGTCGTGAACTAGCGACCACCTACAATGAGCAGTTCTTC

clone size: .
V gene: TRBV4-2
D gene: TRBD2
J gene: TRBJ2-4
CDR3 protein: CASSQDVGAGGPKNIQYF
CDR3 DNA: TGTGCCAGCAGCCAAGATGTGGGAGCGGGGGGACCCAAAAACATTCAGTACTTC

clone size: few
V gene: TRBV24-1
D gene: .
J gene: TRBJ2-1
CDR3 protein: CATSDRGDSSYNEQFF
CDR3 DNA: TGTGCCACCAGTGACAGGGGAGACAGCTCCTACAATGAGCAGTTCTTC

clone size: .
V gene: TRBV6-2/TRBV6-3
D gene: .
J gene: TRBJ1-2
CDR3 protein: CATYEGRHYYGYTF
CDR3 DNA: TGTGCCACTTATGAGGGCAGGCACTACTATGGCTACACCTTC

clone size: few
V gene: TRBV20-1
D gene: TRBD2
J gene: TRBJ2-1
CDR3 protein: CSARSGLAEDNEQFF
CDR3 DNA: TGCAGTGCTAGATCTGGACTAGCGGAAGACAATGAGCAGTTCTTC

clone size: .
V gene: TRBV20-1
D gene: .
J gene: TRBJ2-7
CDR3 protein: CSAGETATYEQYF
CDR3 DNA: TGCAGTGCCGGGGAGACAGCCACCTACGAGCAGTACTTC

clone size: .
V gene: TRBV12-3/TRBV12-4
D gene: .
J gene: TRBJ1-5
CDR3 protein: CASSLQVGAQHF
CDR3 DNA: TGTGCCAGCAGTTTACAGGTCGGGGCCCAGCATTTT

clone size: few
V gene: TRBV29-1
D gene: .
J gene: TRBJ2-1
CDR3 protein: CSVEWARNNEQFF
CDR3 DNA: TGCAGCGTTGAATGGGCTAGAAACAATGAGCAGTTCTTC

clone size: .
V gene: TRBV5-4
D gene: .
J gene: TRBJ2-7
CDR3 protein: CASSLITIPYEQYF
CDR3 DNA: TGTGCCAGCAGCTTGATTACTATCCCCTACGAGCAGTACTTC

clone size: .
V gene: TRBV6-5
D gene: .
J gene: TRBJ2-1
CDR3 protein: CASSYLGQRNNEQFF
CDR3 DNA: TGTGCCAGCAGTTACTTGGGGCAGAGGAACAATGAGCAGTTCTTC

clone size: few
V gene: TRBV4-3
D gene: .
J gene: TRBJ1-4
CDR3 protein: CASSQDRATNEKLFF
CDR3 DNA: TGCGCCAGCAGCCAGGACAGAGCAACTAATGAAAAACTGTTTTTT

clone size: few
V gene: TRBV7-2
D gene: TRBD2
J gene: TRBJ2-3
CDR3 protein: CASNPLGREIDTQYF
CDR3 DNA: TGTGCCAGCAACCCCTTGGGGCGGGAGATAGATACGCAGTATTTT

clone size: few
V gene: TRBV6-1
D gene: .
J gene: TRBJ1-2
CDR3 protein: CASSKQGSYGYTF
CDR3 DNA: TGTGCCAGCAGTAAACAGGGCAGCTATGGCTACACCTTC

clone size: .
V gene: TRBV6-1
D gene: .
J gene: TRBJ2-7
CDR3 protein: CASSTRDAAWDSPHEQYF
CDR3 DNA: TGTGCCAGCAGTACCCGGGATGCTGCGTGGGACTCCCCTCACGAGCAGTACTTC

clone size: many
V gene: TRBV2
D gene: TRBD2
J gene: TRBJ2-1
CDR3 protein: CASSVSGLAYNEQFF
CDR3 DNA: TGTGCCAGCAGTGTTTCGGGACTAGCCTACAATGAGCAGTTCTTC

clone size: .
V gene: TRBV10-1
D gene: TRBD2
J gene: TRBJ2-1
CDR3 protein: CASNPAGAGGLNEQFF
CDR3 DNA: TGCGCCAGCAACCCTGCGGGAGCGGGGGGGTTGAATGAGCAGTTCTTC

clone size: few
V gene: TRBV10-3
D gene: .
J gene: TRBJ2-4
CDR3 protein: CAISTIAGQLNIQYF
CDR3 DNA: TGTGCCATCAGTACCATTGCTGGGCAGTTAAACATTCAGTACTTC

clone size: few
V gene: TRBV5-1
D gene: .
J gene: TRBJ2-1
CDR3 protein: CASSLDSAGSEQFF
CDR3 DNA: TGCGCCAGCAGCTTGGACTCAGCCGGGAGTGAGCAGTTCTTC

clone size: few
V gene: TRBV9
D gene: .
J gene: TRBJ2-5
CDR3 protein: CASSARQWQETQYF
CDR3 DNA: TGTGCCAGCAGCGCTCGACAGTGGCAAGAGACCCAGTACTTC

clone size: .
V gene: TRBV24-1
D gene: .
J gene: TRBJ2-1
CDR3 protein: CATGDALRQFF
CDR3 DNA: TGTGCCACCGGTGACGCTTTGAGGCAGTTCTTC

clone size: .
V gene: TRBV2
D gene: TRBD2
J gene: TRBJ2-1
CDR3 protein: CARGLAGPHEQFF
CDR3 DNA: TGTGCCAGGGGCCTAGCGGGACCCCATGAGCAGTTCTTC

clone size: few
V gene: TRBV9
D gene: .
J gene: TRBJ2-3
CDR3 protein: CASSVRIGDTQYF
CDR3 DNA: TGTGCCAGCAGCGTAAGAATTGGGGATACGCAGTATTTT

clone size: few
V gene: TRBV10-3
D gene: .
J gene: TRBJ1-2
CDR3 protein: CAISESKGWYGYTF
CDR3 DNA: TGTGCCATCAGTGAGTCGAAAGGGTGGTATGGCTACACCTTC

clone size: .
V gene: TRBV15
D gene: .
J gene: TRBJ2-7
CDR3 protein: CATSKGSLNYEQYF
CDR3 DNA: TGTGCCACCAGCAAGGGTTCCCTCAACTACGAGCAGTACTTC

clone size: few
V gene: TRBV7-6
D gene: TRBD1
J gene: TRBJ1-6
CDR3 protein: CASSLRGQINSPLHF
CDR3 DNA: TGTGCCAGCAGCCTACGGGGACAGATTAATTCACCCCTCCACTTT

clone size: .
V gene: TRBV5-1
D gene: .
J gene: TRBJ2-7
CDR3 protein: CASSSSSGVAYEQYF
CDR3 DNA: TGCGCCAGCAGTTCCTCCTCGGGGGTGGCCTACGAGCAGTACTTC

clone size: .
V gene: TRBV10-3
D gene: .
J gene: TRBJ1-1
CDR3 protein: CAISARENTEAFF
CDR3 DNA: TGTGCCATCAGTGCCCGGGAGAACACTGAAGCTTTCTTT

clone size: few
V gene: TRBV5-1
D gene: .
J gene: TRBJ2-1
CDR3 protein: CASRPTVVSYNEQFF
CDR3 DNA: TGCGCCAGCAGGCCGACAGTCGTCTCTTACAATGAGCAGTTCTTC

clone size: few
V gene: TRBV29-1
D gene: TRBD1
J gene: TRBJ2-3
CDR3 protein: CSVGFTGGADTQYF
CDR3 DNA: TGCAGCGTTGGTTTTACAGGGGGCGCAGATACGCAGTATTTT

clone size: few
V gene: TRBV20-1
D gene: TRBD1
J gene: TRBJ2-1
CDR3 protein: CSARGQLVDRLTYNEQFF
CDR3 DNA: TGCAGTGCTAGGGGACAGCTAGTGGATAGGTTAACCTACAATGAGCAGTTCTTC

clone size: few
V gene: TRBV11-2
D gene: .
J gene: TRBJ2-7
CDR3 protein: CASSSSWDRAYEQYF
CDR3 DNA: TGTGCCAGCAGCTCCTCGTGGGACCGAGCCTACGAGCAGTACTTC

clone size: .
V gene: TRBV5-4
D gene: TRBD2
J gene: TRBJ2-2
CDR3 protein: CASGDPSGRSGGELFF
CDR3 DNA: TGTGCCAGCGGGGACCCTAGCGGGAGGTCTGGCGGGGAGCTGTTTTTT